This entry is about one T cell receptor (beta chain). As yet, its antigen is unknown. The data stem from a study of early T cells in non-severe SARS-CoV-2 infection. Study-wide context: Investigators sequenced bulk RNA drawn from unsorted whole blood, and chains remained unpaired. Points from the study as a whole: Anti-spike CD8 responses were favored by VDJdb matching, which missed private and CD4 specificities.

The TCR library protocol was used to attach unique molecular identifiers. These identifiers were attached to individual cDNA molecules. One entry per CDR3 protein results from TCRdb running MiXCR on the 5' RACE reads. The table lists tens of thousands of distinct CDR3 sequences, around 12% of them singletons, with around 2.9% in the top ten. The ends were cut back, 8 bases at V and 3 bases at J, with 9 bases in the middle. Germline V gives CDR1 WSHSY, CDR2 SAAADI. The CDR3 runs 12 residues. Sequencing used whole blood, obtained at baseline. This sequence joins TRBV10-2 and TRBJ2-3; D is undetermined. The source of this sequence is an adult who was a healthcare worker with PCR-confirmed SARS-CoV-2 infection or an uninfected control (not recorded which). CDR3 in DNA: TGCGCCAGCCCCCCTTCGACAGATACGCAGTATTTT. It yields the protein CASPPSTDTQYF.